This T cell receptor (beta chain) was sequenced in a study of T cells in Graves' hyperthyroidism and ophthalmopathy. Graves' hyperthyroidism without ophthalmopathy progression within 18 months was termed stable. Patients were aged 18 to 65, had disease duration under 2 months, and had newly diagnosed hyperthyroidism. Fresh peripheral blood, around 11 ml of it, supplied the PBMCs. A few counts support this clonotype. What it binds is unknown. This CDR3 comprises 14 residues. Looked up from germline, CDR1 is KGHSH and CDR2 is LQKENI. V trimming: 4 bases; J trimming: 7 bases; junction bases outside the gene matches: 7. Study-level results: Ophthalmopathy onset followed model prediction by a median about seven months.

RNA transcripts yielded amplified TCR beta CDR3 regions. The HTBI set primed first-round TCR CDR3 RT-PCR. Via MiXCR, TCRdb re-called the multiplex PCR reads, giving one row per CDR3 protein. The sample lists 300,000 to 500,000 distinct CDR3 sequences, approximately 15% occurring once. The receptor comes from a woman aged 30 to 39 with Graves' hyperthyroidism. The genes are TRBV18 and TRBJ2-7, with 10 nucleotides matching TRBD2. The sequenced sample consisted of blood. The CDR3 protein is CASSQSGTSVEQYF. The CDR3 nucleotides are TGTGCCAGCTCACAATCCGGGACTAGCGTGGAGCAGTACTTC.